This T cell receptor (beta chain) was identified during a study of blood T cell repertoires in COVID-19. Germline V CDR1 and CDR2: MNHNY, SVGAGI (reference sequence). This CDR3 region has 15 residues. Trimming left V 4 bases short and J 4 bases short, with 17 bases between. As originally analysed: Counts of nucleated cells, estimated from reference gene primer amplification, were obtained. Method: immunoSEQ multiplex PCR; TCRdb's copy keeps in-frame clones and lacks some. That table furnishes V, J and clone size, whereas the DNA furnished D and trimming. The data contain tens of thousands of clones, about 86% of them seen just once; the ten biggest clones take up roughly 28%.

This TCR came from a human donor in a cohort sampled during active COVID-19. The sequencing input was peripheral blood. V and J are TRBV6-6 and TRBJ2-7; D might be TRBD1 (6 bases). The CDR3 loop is CASSSGHSSLYEQYF. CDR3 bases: TGTGCCAGCAGTTCGGGACACTCGAGCCTTTACGAGCAGTACTTC.